One sample yielded the 3 T cell receptor beta chains listed below, sequenced in a study of T-cell memory formation after mild COVID-19. TCRdb passed the 5' RACE reads through MiXCR, listing each CDR3 protein once. The sample holds some 290,000 distinct CDR3 sequences, under 20% seen once. The source material was PBMCs or a T cell subset sorted from them (not recorded which). These receptors came from a man aged 18 to 29 who had mild COVID-19 (a few samples of this study predate the infection). Cell type and time point are not known.

The chain carries TRBV6-2 or TRBV6-3 and TRBJ2-7; the D call may be TRBD1 or TRBD2 (5 bases each). Germline CDR1 reads MNHEY; CDR2 reads SVGEGT. There are 15 residues in the CDR3. Trimming cost V 2 bases and J 3 bases, with 14 bases left between them. The DNA for the CDR3 is TGTGCCAGCAGTTACCAGGCAGGGAGCTACTACGAGCAGTACTTC. Translation: CASSYQAGSYYEQYF.

J is TRBJ2-6 and V is TRBV19; perhaps TRBD1 as D (6 bases). The V and J ends lost 6 bases and 4 bases respectively, with 13 bases between them. This CDR3 has 15 residues. Germline loops: CDR1 LNHDA, CDR2 SQIVND (reference sequence). The CDR3 DNA is TGTGCCAGTAGGTTGGACAGTTCAGGGGCCAACGTCCTGACTTTC. As protein: CASRLDSSGANVLTF.

This clonotype was counted a few times. V usage is TRBV5-6 and J usage is TRBJ2-3, with TRBD2 matching 9 bases. The length of the CDR3 is 15 residues. Germline CDR1 reads SGHDT; CDR2 reads YYEEEE. After removal of 4 bases from V and 3 bases from J, the junction contained 6 bases not matched to a gene. This chain's CDR3 is CASSKRGGATDTQYF. The DNA of the CDR3 is TGTGCCAGCAGCAAACGCGGGGGGGCTACAGATACGCAGTATTTT.